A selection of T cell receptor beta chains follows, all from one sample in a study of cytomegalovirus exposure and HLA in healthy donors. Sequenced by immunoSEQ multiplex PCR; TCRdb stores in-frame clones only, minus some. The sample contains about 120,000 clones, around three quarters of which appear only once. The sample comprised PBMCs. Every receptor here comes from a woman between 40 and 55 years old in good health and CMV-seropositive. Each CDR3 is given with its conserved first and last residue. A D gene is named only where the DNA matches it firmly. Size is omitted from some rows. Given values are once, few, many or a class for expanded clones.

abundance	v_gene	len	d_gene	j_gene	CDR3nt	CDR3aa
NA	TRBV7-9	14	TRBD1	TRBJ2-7	TGTGCCAGCAGCCCCAGGACAGGGGCCTACGAGCAGTACTTC	CASSPRTGAYEQYF
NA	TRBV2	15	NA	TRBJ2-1	TGTGCCAGCAGTCCCCGGGGGGCGAGATACAATGAGCAGTTCTTC	CASSPRGARYNEQFF
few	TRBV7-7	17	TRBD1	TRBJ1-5	TGTGCTAGCAGCTTAGTGGGTCTACAGGGGGCCACTCAGCCCCAGCATTTT	CASSLVGLQGATQPQHF
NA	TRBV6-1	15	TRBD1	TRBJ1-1	TGTGCCAGCAGTGCGGGTCAGGGGGCGGCCACTGAAGCTTTCTTT	CASSAGQGAATEAFF
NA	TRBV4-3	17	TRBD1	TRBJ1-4	TGCGCCAGCAGCCATTTAGGACAGGGGAAAACTAATGAAAAACTGTTTTTT	CASSHLGQGKTNEKLFF
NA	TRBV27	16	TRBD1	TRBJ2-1	TGTGCCAGCAGTCCAGGACAGGGATTTTTTTACAATGAGCAGTTCTTC	CASSPGQGFFYNEQFF
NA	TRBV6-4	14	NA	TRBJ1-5	TGTGCCAGCAGTGAGGGTGAGGGCAATCAGCCCCAGCATTTT	CASSEGEGNQPQHF
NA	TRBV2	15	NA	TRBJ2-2	TGTGCCAGCAAGGTCGGGAGTGCTGGCACCGGGGAGCTGTTTTTT	CASKVGSAGTGELFF
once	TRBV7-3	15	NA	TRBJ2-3	TGTGCCAGCAGCTTAAGGCTAGGGGAGGCAGATACGCAGTATTTT	CASSLRLGEADTQYF
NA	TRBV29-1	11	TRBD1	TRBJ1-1	TGCAGCGGGGGACAGAGCACTGAAGCTTTCTTT	CSGGQSTEAFF
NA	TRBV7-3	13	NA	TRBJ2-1	TGTGCCAGCAGCGGGGGGGCGAGAAATGAGCAGTTCTTC	CASSGGARNEQFF
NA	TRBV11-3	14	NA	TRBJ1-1	TGTGCCAGCAGCCGCACATCAGGGGCTAGTGAAGCTTTCTTT	CASSRTSGASEAFF
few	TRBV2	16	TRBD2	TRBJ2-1	TGTGCCAGCAGCCAAGAGTCTAGCGGGAGGTACGATGAGCAGTTCTTC	CASSQESSGRYDEQFF
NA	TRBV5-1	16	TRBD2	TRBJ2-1	TGCGCCAGCAGCAGGACGGGACTAGTTGGTTACAATGAGCAGTTCTTC	CASSRTGLVGYNEQFF
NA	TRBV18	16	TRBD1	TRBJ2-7	TGTGCCAGCTCACCACGCGACAGGGGGCCAGGCTACGAGCAGTACTTC	CASSPRDRGPGYEQYF
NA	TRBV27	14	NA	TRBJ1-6	TGTGCCAGCAGTTTAGGACACTATAATTCACCCCTCCACTTT	CASSLGHYNSPLHF
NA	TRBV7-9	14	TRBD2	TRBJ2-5	TGTGCCAGCAGCTTCGGCGGGAGGGGAGAGACCCAGTACTTC	CASSFGGRGETQYF
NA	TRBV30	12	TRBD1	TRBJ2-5	TGTGCAAGGGACAGGGTGGGAGAGACCCAGTACTTC	CARDRVGETQYF
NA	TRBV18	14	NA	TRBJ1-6	TGTGCCAGCTCCCCCGAGATATATAATTCACCCCTCCACTTT	CASSPEIYNSPLHF
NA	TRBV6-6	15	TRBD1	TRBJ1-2	TGTGCCAGCACCTTGACAGGGTCTTTTAACTATGGCTACACCTTC	CASTLTGSFNYGYTF
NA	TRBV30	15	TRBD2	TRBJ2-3	TGTGCCTGGGGGACTAGCGGTACTAGCACAGATACGCAGTATTTT	CAWGTSGTSTDTQYF
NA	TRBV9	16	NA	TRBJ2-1	TGTGCCAGCAGCGTAGAGTCCAGGACAAGACACAATGAGCAGTTCTTC	CASSVESRTRHNEQFF
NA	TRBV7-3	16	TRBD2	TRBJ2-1	TGTGCCAGCAGCTCCCAGCGGGCGGGAGAGAACAATGAGCAGTTCTTC	CASSSQRAGENNEQFF
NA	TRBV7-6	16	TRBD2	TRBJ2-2	TGTGCCAGCAGCTCAAGCGGGAGGAGGGACACCGGGGAGCTGTTTTTT	CASSSSGRRDTGELFF
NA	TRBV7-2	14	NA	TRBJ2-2	TGTGCCAGCAGCTCGACAGGAACCACCGGGGAGCTGTTTTTT	CASSSTGTTGELFF
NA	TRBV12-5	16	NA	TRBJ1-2	TGTGCTAGTGGTTTGGTTCGGACATCAATCGACTATGGCTACACCTTC	CASGLVRTSIDYGYTF
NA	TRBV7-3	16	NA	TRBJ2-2	TGTGCCAGCAGCCCCAAGGCGGGGAGGAACACCGGGGAGCTGTTTTTT	CASSPKAGRNTGELFF
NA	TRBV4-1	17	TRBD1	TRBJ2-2	TGCGCCAGCAGCCAAGATCCGCAGGGGGTAACGACCGGGGAGCTGTTTTTT	CASSQDPQGVTTGELFF